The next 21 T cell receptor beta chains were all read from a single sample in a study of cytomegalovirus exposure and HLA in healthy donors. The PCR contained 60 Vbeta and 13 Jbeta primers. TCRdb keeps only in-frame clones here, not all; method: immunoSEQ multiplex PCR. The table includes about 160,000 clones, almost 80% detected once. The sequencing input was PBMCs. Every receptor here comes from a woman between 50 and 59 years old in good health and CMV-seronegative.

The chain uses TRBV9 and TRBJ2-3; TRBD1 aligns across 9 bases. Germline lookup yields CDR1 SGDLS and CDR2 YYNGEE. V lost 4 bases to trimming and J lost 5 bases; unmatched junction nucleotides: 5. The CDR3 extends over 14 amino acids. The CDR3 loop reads CASSPRTGVDTQYF. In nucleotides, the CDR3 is TGTGCCAGCAGCCCCCGGACAGGGGTAGATACGCAGTATTTT.

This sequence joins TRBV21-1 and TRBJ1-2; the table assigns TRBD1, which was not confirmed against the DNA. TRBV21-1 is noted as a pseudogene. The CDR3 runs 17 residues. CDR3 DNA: TGTGCCAGCAGCAAAGAAAGGGGAAAGGGCACTAACTATGGCTACACCTTC. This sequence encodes CASSKERGKGTNYGYTF.

The CDR3 loop is CATAGDYNEQFF. Written as DNA, the CDR3 is TGTGCCACCGCAGGGGACTACAATGAGCAGTTCTTC. The chain is built from TRBV6-5 and TRBJ2-1; a weak D match, TRBD1 (6 bases). CDR3 length equals 12 residues. From germline, CDR1 is MNHEY and CDR2 SVGAGI. Trimming cost V 10 bases and J 3 bases, with 10 bases left between them.

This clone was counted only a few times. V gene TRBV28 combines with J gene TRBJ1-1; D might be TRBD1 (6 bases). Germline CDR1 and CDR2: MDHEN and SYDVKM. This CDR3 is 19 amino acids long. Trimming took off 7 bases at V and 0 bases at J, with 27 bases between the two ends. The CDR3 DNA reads TGTGCCAGCACCCCGGAACAGGGCTTCGTCCCGCCCTTGAACACTGAAGCTTTCTTT. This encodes CASTPEQGFVPPLNTEAFF.

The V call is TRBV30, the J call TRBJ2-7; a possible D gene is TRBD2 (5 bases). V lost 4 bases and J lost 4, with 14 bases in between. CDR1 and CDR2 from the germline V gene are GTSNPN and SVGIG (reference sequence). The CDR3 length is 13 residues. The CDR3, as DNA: TGTGCCTGGATCGGGATGGACCATTACGAGCAGTACTTC. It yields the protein CAWIGMDHYEQYF.

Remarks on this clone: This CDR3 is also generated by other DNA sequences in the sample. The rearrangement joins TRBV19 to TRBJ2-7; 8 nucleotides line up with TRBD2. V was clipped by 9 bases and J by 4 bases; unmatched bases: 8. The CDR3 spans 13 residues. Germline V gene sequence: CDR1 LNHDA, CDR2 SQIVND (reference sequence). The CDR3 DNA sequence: TGTGCCAGCCGTGGGCTAGCGGGTTACGAGCAGTACTTC. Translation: CASRGLAGYEQYF.

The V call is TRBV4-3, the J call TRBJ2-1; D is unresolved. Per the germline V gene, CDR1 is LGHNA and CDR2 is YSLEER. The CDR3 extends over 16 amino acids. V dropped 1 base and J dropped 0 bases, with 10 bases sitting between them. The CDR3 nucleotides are TGCGCCAGCAGCCAAGCTGTACTTAGCTCCTACAATGAGCAGTTCTTC. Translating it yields CASSQAVLSSYNEQFF.

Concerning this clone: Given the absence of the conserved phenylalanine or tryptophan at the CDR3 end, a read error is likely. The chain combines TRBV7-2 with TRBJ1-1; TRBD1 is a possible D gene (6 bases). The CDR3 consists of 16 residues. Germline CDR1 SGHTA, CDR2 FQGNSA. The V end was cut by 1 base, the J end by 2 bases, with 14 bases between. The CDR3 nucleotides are TGTGCCAGCAGCTTAGGTGGGACACTACTTAACACTGAAGCTTTCCTT. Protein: CASSLGGTLLNTEAFL.

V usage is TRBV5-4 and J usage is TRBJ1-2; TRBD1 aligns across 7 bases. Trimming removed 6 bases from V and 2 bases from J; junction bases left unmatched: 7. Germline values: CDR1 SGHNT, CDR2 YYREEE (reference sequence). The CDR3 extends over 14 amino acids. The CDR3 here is CASTTGQQNYGYTF. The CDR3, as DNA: TGTGCCAGCACTACGGGACAGCAAAACTATGGCTACACCTTC.

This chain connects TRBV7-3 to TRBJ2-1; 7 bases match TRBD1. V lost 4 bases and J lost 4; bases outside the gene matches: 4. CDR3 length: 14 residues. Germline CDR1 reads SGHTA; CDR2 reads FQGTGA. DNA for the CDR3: TGTGCCAGCAGCTCCCAGGGGGTATACAATGAGCAGTTCTTC. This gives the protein CASSSQGVYNEQFF. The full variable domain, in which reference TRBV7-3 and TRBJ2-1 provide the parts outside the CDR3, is GAGVSQTPSNKVTEKGKYVELRCDPISGHTALYWYRQSLGQGPEFLIYFQGTGAADDSGLPNDRFFAVRPEGSVSTLKIQRTERGDSAVYLCASSSQGVYNEQFFGPGTRLTVL.

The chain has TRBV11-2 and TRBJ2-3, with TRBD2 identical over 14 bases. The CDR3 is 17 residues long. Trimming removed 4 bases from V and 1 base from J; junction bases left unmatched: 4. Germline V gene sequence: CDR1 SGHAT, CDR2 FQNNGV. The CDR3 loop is CASSSGLAGAGTDTQYF. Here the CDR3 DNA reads TGTGCCAGCAGCTCGGGACTAGCGGGAGCGGGCACAGATACGCAGTATTTT. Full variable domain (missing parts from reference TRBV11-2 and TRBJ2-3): EAGVAQSPRYKIIEKRQSVAFWCNPISGHATLYWYQQILGQGPKLLIQFQNNGVVDDSQLPKDRFSAERLKGVDSTLKIQPAKLEDSAVYLCASSSGLAGAGTDTQYFGPGTRLTVL.

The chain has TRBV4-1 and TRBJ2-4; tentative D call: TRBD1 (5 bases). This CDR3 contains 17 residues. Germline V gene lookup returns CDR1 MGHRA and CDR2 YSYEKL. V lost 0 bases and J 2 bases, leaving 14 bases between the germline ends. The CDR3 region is CASSQDSPGWPKNIQYF. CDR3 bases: TGCGCCAGCAGCCAAGATTCCCCAGGGTGGCCCAAAAACATTCAGTACTTC.

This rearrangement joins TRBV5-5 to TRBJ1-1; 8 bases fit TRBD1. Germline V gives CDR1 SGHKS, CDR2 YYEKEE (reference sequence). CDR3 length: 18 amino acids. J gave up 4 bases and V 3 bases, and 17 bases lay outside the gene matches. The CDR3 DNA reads TGTGCCAGCAGCTCTTCGCCGGGACAGGAGCGATTGAGCACTGAAGCTTTCTTT. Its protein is CASSSSPGQERLSTEAFF.

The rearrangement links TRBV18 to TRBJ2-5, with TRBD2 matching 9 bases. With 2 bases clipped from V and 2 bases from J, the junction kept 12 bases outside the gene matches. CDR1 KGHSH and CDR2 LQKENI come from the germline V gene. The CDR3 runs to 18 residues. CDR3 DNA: TGTGCCAGCTCACCAGGTATGATAGCGGGAGCGTCACAAGAGACCCAGTACTTC. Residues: CASSPGMIAGASQETQYF.

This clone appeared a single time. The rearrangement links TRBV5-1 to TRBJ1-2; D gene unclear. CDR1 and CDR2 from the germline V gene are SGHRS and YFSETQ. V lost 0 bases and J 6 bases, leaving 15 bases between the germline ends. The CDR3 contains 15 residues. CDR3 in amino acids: CASSLGLREGHGYTF. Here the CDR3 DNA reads TGCGCCAGCAGCTTGGGCCTACGGGAGGGCCATGGCTACACCTTC.

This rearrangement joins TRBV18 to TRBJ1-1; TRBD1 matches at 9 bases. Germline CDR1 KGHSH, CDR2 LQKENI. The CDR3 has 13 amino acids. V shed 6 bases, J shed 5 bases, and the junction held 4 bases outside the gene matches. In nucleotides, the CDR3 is TGTGCCAGCTCCTGGGACAGGGATACTGAAGCTTTCTTT. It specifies CASSWDRDTEAFF.

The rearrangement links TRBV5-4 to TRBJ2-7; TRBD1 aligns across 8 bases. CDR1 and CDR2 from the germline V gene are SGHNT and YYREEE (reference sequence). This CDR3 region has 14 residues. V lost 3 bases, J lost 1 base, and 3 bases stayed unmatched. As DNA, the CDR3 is TGTGCCAGCAGCTCATGGACAGGGTCCTACGAGCAGTACTTC. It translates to CASSSWTGSYEQYF. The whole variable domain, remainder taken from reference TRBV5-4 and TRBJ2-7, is ETGVTQSPTHLIKTRGQQVTLRCSSQSGHNTVSWYQQALGQGPQFIFQYYREEENGRGNFPPRFSGLQFPNYSSELNVNALELDDSALYLCASSSWTGSYEQYFGPGTRLTVT.

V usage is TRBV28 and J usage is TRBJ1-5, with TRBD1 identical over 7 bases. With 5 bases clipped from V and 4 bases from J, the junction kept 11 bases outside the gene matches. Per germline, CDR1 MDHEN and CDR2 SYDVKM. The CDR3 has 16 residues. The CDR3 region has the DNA TGTGCCAGCAGTCGAAACAGGGGTAAGGGGAATCAGCCCCAGCATTTT. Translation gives CASSRNRGKGNQPQHF.

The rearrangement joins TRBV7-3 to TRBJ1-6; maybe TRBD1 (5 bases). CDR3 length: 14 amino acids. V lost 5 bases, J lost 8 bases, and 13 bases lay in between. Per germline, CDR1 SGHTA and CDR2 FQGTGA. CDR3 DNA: TGTGCCAGCAGCCCAGGGATTCCGGATTCACCCCTCCACTTT. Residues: CASSPGIPDSPLHF.

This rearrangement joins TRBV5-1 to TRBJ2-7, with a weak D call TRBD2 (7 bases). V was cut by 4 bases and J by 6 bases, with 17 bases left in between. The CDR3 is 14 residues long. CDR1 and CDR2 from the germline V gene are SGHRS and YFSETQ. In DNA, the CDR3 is TGCGCCAGCAGCCAGGCGGCGGGGGCCGGCGAGCAGTACTTC. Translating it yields CASSQAAGAGEQYF. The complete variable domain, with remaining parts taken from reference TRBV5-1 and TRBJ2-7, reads KAGVTQTPRYLIKTRGQQVTLSCSPISGHRSVSWYQQTPGQGLQFLFEYFSETQRNKGNFPGRFSGRQFSNSRSEMNVSTLELGDSALYLCASSQAAGAGEQYFGPGTRLTVT.

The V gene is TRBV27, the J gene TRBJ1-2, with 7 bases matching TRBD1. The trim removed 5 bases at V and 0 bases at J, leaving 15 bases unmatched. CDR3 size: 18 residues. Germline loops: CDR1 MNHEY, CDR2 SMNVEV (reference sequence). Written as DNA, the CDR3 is TGTGCCAGCAGTACGCACAGACAGGGAATATCCCCTAACTATGGCTACACCTTC. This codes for CASSTHRQGISPNYGYTF.